The rows below give T cell receptor beta chains drawn from one sample of a study of cytotoxic CD8 clonotypes in ibrutinib-treated CLL. The table came from immunoSEQ multiplex PCR; TCRdb's copy has only in-frame clones and leaves some out. The sample holds around 330,000 clones, roughly 67% seen once. The sample consisted of PBMCs, taken after 36 months of ibrutinib treatment. These receptors originate from a human donor with chronic lymphocytic leukemia. The CDR3 runs from the conserved cysteine through the conserved F or W. The D gene is left open where the match is weak. Size values are once, few and many counts, or a class for expanded clones, and some rows have none.

d_call: -
clone_size: -
j_call: TRBJ2-1
v_call: TRBV7-2
cdr3_aa: CASSLLAAHNEQFF
cdr3_nt: TGTGCCAGCAGCTTATTGGCAGCTCACAATGAGCAGTTCTTC

d_call: TRBD1
clone_size: once
j_call: TRBJ2-2
v_call: TRBV15
cdr3_aa: CATSRPPGQSITGELFF
cdr3_nt: TGTGCCACCAGCAGACCACCGGGACAGTCGATTACCGGGGAGCTGTTTTTT

d_call: TRBD1
clone_size: -
j_call: TRBJ2-1
v_call: TRBV18
cdr3_aa: CASSPRDRVGYNEQFF
cdr3_nt: TGTGCCAGCTCACCACGGGACAGGGTGGGTTACAATGAGCAGTTCTTC

d_call: TRBD2
clone_size: -
j_call: TRBJ2-7
v_call: TRBV4-3
cdr3_aa: CASSQSLHRSGGSYEQYF
cdr3_nt: TGCGCCAGCAGCCAATCCCTGCACCGGTCGGGGGGCTCCTACGAGCAGTACTTC

d_call: -
clone_size: few
j_call: TRBJ2-2
v_call: TRBV2
cdr3_aa: CASQTVTNTGELFF
cdr3_nt: TGTGCCAGCCAGACAGTCACGAACACCGGGGAGCTGTTTTTT

d_call: TRBD1
clone_size: -
j_call: TRBJ1-2
v_call: TRBV10-3
cdr3_aa: CAIKPGQGDGYTF
cdr3_nt: TGTGCCATCAAACCGGGACAGGGGGATGGCTACACCTTC

d_call: -
clone_size: -
j_call: TRBJ1-1
v_call: TRBV11-3
cdr3_aa: CASSLAGVDTEAFF
cdr3_nt: TGTGCCAGCAGCTTAGCCGGGGTAGATACTGAAGCTTTCTTT

d_call: TRBD1
clone_size: -
j_call: TRBJ2-6
v_call: TRBV29-1
cdr3_aa: CSVGTGGISVSSGANVLTF
cdr3_nt: TGCAGCGTTGGGACAGGGGGGATCTCGGTCTCTTCTGGGGCCAACGTCCTGACTTTC

d_call: TRBD2
clone_size: -
j_call: TRBJ2-2
v_call: TRBV29-1
cdr3_aa: CSVMTSGRAGELFF
cdr3_nt: TGCAGCGTTATGACTAGCGGGAGAGCCGGGGAGCTGTTTTTT

d_call: -
clone_size: few
j_call: TRBJ2-3
v_call: TRBV19
cdr3_aa: CASSPGLGTDTQYF
cdr3_nt: TGTGCCAGTAGTCCGGGACTGGGCACAGATACGCAGTATTTT

d_call: -
clone_size: few
j_call: TRBJ1-4
v_call: TRBV7-8
cdr3_aa: CASGPWRSNEKLFF
cdr3_nt: TGTGCCAGCGGCCCCTGGAGGAGCAATGAAAAACTGTTTTTT

d_call: -
clone_size: -
j_call: TRBJ1-1
v_call: TRBV5-1
cdr3_aa: CASSLGVNTEAFF
cdr3_nt: TGCGCCAGCAGCTTGGGAGTGAACACTGAAGCTTTCTTT

d_call: -
clone_size: -
j_call: TRBJ2-7
v_call: TRBV5-1
cdr3_aa: CASSLGGGLHYEQYF
cdr3_nt: TGCGCCAGCAGCTTAGGAGGGGGCCTCCACTACGAGCAGTACTTC

d_call: -
clone_size: -
j_call: TRBJ2-3
v_call: TRBV4-1
cdr3_aa: CASSQESHSTDTQYF
cdr3_nt: TGCGCCAGCAGCCAAGAGTCTCACAGCACAGATACGCAGTATTTT

d_call: -
clone_size: -
j_call: TRBJ1-2
v_call: TRBV27
cdr3_aa: CASSFAGYGYTF
cdr3_nt: TGTGCCAGCAGTTTTGCGGGCTATGGCTACACCTTC

d_call: TRBD1
clone_size: once
j_call: TRBJ2-1
v_call: TRBV2
cdr3_aa: CASRRQGEQFF
cdr3_nt: TGTGCCAGCAGAAGACAGGGTGAGCAGTTCTTC

d_call: -
clone_size: few
j_call: TRBJ1-1
v_call: TRBV25-1
cdr3_aa: CASRPRRGMNTEAFF
cdr3_nt: TGTGCCAGCAGACCCAGAAGGGGCATGAACACTGAAGCTTTCTTT

d_call: TRBD2
clone_size: -
j_call: TRBJ2-7
v_call: TRBV5-1
cdr3_aa: CASSSQTSGGSSYEQYF
cdr3_nt: TGCGCCAGCAGCAGCCAGACTAGCGGGGGGAGCTCCTACGAGCAGTACTTC

d_call: -
clone_size: few
j_call: TRBJ2-1
v_call: TRBV27
cdr3_aa: CASSDTRTEQFF
cdr3_nt: TGTGCCAGCAGTGACACCCGGACAGAGCAGTTCTTC

d_call: -
clone_size: -
j_call: TRBJ2-1
v_call: TRBV29-1
cdr3_aa: CSVEDLIRGPYNEQFF
cdr3_nt: TGCAGCGTTGAAGATCTTATCAGGGGCCCCTACAATGAGCAGTTCTTC

d_call: -
clone_size: -
j_call: TRBJ2-7
v_call: TRBV5-1
cdr3_aa: CASSLWAGDSYEQYF
cdr3_nt: TGCGCCAGCAGCTTGTGGGCAGGGGACTCCTACGAGCAGTACTTC

d_call: -
clone_size: once
j_call: TRBJ2-7
v_call: TRBV11-2
cdr3_aa: CASSLGRDNSF
cdr3_nt: TGTGCCAGCAGCTTAGGAAGGGACAACTCTTTC

d_call: TRBD1
clone_size: few
j_call: TRBJ1-4
v_call: TRBV5-1
cdr3_aa: CASSLTYRGTNEKLFF
cdr3_nt: TGCGCCAGCAGCCTGACCTACAGGGGAACTAATGAAAAACTGTTTTTT

d_call: TRBD1
clone_size: once
j_call: TRBJ2-7
v_call: TRBV10-3
cdr3_aa: CAISGGQGSDEQYF
cdr3_nt: TGTGCCATCAGTGGAGGACAGGGTAGCGACGAGCAGTACTTC

d_call: -
clone_size: -
j_call: TRBJ1-2
v_call: TRBV4-1
cdr3_aa: CASSQDLFEGGNYGYTF
cdr3_nt: TGCGCCAGCAGCCAAGATCTCTTCGAGGGAGGGAACTATGGCTACACCTTC